The clone carrying this TCR beta chain was recorded a few times. Its specificity is not known. Expressed TCRB transcripts were sequenced, since all the RNA that had been isolated was reverse transcribed. Using immunoSEQ multiplex PCR, the repertoire was profiled, and TCRdb retains in-frame clones only, with some absent. The table has about 700,000 clones, 13% seen once. This record belongs to a study of beta chain features in type 1 diabetes. Study conclusions and caveats: Among patients with Type 1 diabetes, TCRB CDR3s were moderately but significantly shorter in every one of the four CD4+ subsets. Researchers cautioned that cDNA sequencing could over-represent cells with high TCR expression.

The CDR3 has 12 residues. CDR1 and CDR2 (germline): SNHLY, FYNNEI. Trimming removed 4 bases from V and 5 bases from J; junction bases left unmatched: 2. The sequenced sample consisted of naive CD4+ T cells from blood. J is TRBJ2-7 and V is TRBV2; TRBD1 matches at 7 bases. The sequence was obtained from a man aged 18 to 29 with type 1 diabetes. DNA of the CDR3: TGTGCCAGCAGTGGGCAGGGGGACGAGCAGTACTTC. Translation gives CASSGQGDEQYF. Together with reference TRBV2 and TRBJ2-7, the CDR3 gives the full variable domain: EPEVTQTPSHQVTQMGQEVILRCVPISNHLYFYWYRQILGQKVEFLVSFYNNEISEKSEIFDDQFSVERPDGSNFTLKIRSTKLEDSAMYFCASSGQGDEQYFGPGTRLTVT.